The sample holds one count of the clone carrying this T cell receptor beta chain. Here immunoSEQ multiplex PCR was the method, and the copy in TCRdb shows in-frame clones only, minus some. The sample gives about 2 million clones, 85% to 95% of which show up once; 0.13% is in the top ten. This sample stems from a study of shared clonotypes between healthy human individuals. J gave up 4 bases and V 4 bases, and 3 bases lay outside the gene matches. Germline V gene lookup returns CDR1 SGHRS and CDR2 YFSETQ. This CDR3 is built from 14 residues. This receptor was identified in a man aged 18 to 30 in good health. The chain employs TRBV5-1 and TRBJ1-1; 11 nucleotides match TRBD1. Sequencing was done on a sample of naive CD4+ T cells sorted from blood. Regarding subset: CD45RA+ positively selected. CDR3 sequence: CASSLGTGGTEAFF. Written as DNA, the CDR3 is TGCGCCAGCAGCCTGGGGACAGGGGGCACTGAAGCTTTCTTT.